This passage covers 19 T cell receptor beta chains from one sample sequenced in a study of molecular identifiers for immune sequencing clone quantification. TCRdb re-called the PCR reads with MiXCR, one entry per CDR3 protein. The table includes around 89,000 distinct CDR3 sequences, 15% to 20% detected once. Input material: naive CD8+ T cells from blood, with Jurkat cell RNA spiked in. Subset described: FACS-sorted CD8+CD4-CCR7+CD45RA+ naive T cells. The receptors originated from a human donor in good health. Some libraries in this study had Jurkat cell RNA spiked in.

This clonotype was counted ten times or more. V usage is TRBV10-3 and J usage is TRBJ2-3; tentative D call: TRBD1 (6 bases). The CDR3 runs to 16 residues. The V gene's germline CDR1 is ENHRY and CDR2 SYGVKD. With 6 bases removed from V and 0 bases from J, the gap between germline ends came to 16 bases. CDR3 in DNA: TGTGCCATCAGCCCCGGGACACTTACAAGCACAGATACGCAGTATTTT. Translating it yields CAISPGTLTSTDTQYF.

This clonotype occurred many times. The genes are TRBV12-3 or TRBV12-4 and TRBJ2-2; 8 bases agree with TRBD2. There are 15 residues in the CDR3. Trimming at V came to 3 bases and at J to 1 base, leaving 1 base not matched to a gene. DNA for the CDR3: TGTGCCAGCAGTTTGGGACTAGGGAACACCGGGGAGCTGTTTTTT. It specifies CASSLGLGNTGELFF.

This clonotype was seen repeatedly, ten times or more. This rearrangement joins TRBV12-3 or TRBV12-4 to TRBJ1-2; tentative D call: TRBD1 (5 bases). Trimming shortened V by 2 bases and J by 2 bases, and 6 bases separated the two germline ends. The CDR3 runs 13 residues. The CDR3 loop is CASSLWDNYGYTF. As DNA, the CDR3 is TGTGCCAGCAGTTTATGGGACAACTATGGCTACACCTTC.

This clonotype has ten or more counts. The chain uses TRBV27 and TRBJ1-5, with D perhaps TRBD1 (6 bases). Per germline, CDR1 MNHEY and CDR2 SMNVEV (reference sequence). V lost 5 bases and J 0 bases, leaving 17 bases between the germline ends. CDR3 length equals 17 residues. The CDR3 bases are TGTGCCAGCAGTCCCTACACAGGACAGTATAGCAATCAGCCCCAGCATTTT. Translation: CASSPYTGQYSNQPQHF.

This clonotype appeared many times. V is TRBV10-2 and J is TRBJ2-7; D perhaps matches TRBD1 (6 bases). Germline V CDR1 and CDR2: WSHSY, SAAADI. V dropped 2 bases and J dropped 5 bases, with 16 bases sitting between them. CDR3 length equals 15 residues. The CDR3 sequence is CASSETSSPGDEQYF. The CDR3, as DNA: TGCGCCAGCAGTGAGACTAGTTCCCCAGGGGACGAGCAGTACTTC.

This clonotype appeared a single time. Since a much larger clone is just one base distant, this may be a read error. The chain combines TRBV15 with TRBJ2-1; a possible D gene is TRBD1 (5 bases). This CDR3 comprises 15 residues. Germline CDR1 is LNHNV and CDR2 is YYDKDF (reference sequence). Trimming stripped 3 bases from V and 7 bases from J, with 16 bases between. The CDR3 DNA is TGTGCCACCAGCAGCCGGCAGGGCTTGGGTAATGAGCAGTTCTTC. Translating gives CATSSRQGLGNEQFF.

This clonotype appeared a few times. A much larger clonotype is one base distant, so this may be a read error. Given the absence of the conserved phenylalanine or tryptophan at the CDR3 end, a read error is likely. The chain uses TRBV5-6 and TRBJ2-7; 9 positions match TRBD2. Germline V gives CDR1 SGHDT, CDR2 YYEEEE. The V segment lost 4 bases and the J segment 0 bases; nucleotides outside the gene matches: 8. The CDR3 sequence is 16 residues long. The CDR3 here is CASSARLAVSSYEQYL. The CDR3 DNA reads as TGTGCCAGCAGCGCCCGACTAGCGGTGAGCTCCTACGAGCAGTACCTC.

This clonotype was found many times. The J gene is TRBJ1-1, the V gene TRBV15; D is unresolved. Germline assignment: CDR1 LNHNV and CDR2 YYDKDF (reference sequence). The CDR3 is 12 residues long. V lost 5 bases, J lost 3 bases, and 7 bases lay in between. This CDR3 is CATSGRYTEAFF. The CDR3 coding sequence is TGTGCCACCAGCGGGAGGTACACTGAAGCTTTCTTT.

With respect to this clonotype: At one end the junction does not follow the germline gene, possibly because of a read error. The chain couples TRBV5-4 to TRBJ2-7; 8 bases fit TRBD2. Germline-derived CDR1 and CDR2 are SGHNT and YYREEE (reference sequence). The CDR3 covers 14 residues. As DNA, the CDR3 is TGTGCCAGCAGCTCCGGACTAGCTGCCTACGAGCAGTGCTTC. Its protein product is CASSSGLAAYEQCF. Supplemented by reference TRBV5-4 and TRBJ2-7, the full variable domain reads ETGVTQSPTHLIKTRGQQVTLRCSSQSGHNTVSWYQQALGQGPQFIFQYYREEENGRGNFPPRFSGLQFPNYSSELNVNALELDDSALYLCASSSGLAAYEQCFGPGTRLTVT.

At least ten counts were recorded for this clonotype. The chain joins TRBV24-1 to TRBJ2-2, with D possibly matching TRBD1 (6 bases). V lost 7 bases and J 1 base, leaving 9 bases between the germline ends. The CDR3 is made up of 14 amino acids. Germline CDR1 reads KGHDR; CDR2 reads SFDVKD. The CDR3, as DNA: TGTGCCACCAGCCGGGACATGAACACCGGGGAGCTGTTTTTT. Residues: CATSRDMNTGELFF.

This clonotype occurred many times. The V and J genes are TRBV5-1 and TRBJ2-5; D is ambiguous. Germline CDR1 reads SGHRS; CDR2 reads YFSETQ. Trimming removed 2 bases from V and 2 bases from J, with 10 bases in between. The CDR3 loop spans 14 amino acids. CDR3 bases: TGCGCCAGCAGCTTCCTATCCCTGCAAGAGACCCAGTACTTC. Its protein is CASSFLSLQETQYF.

This clonotype occurred many times. The chain joins TRBV9 to TRBJ2-7; D possibly corresponds to TRBD2 (6 bases). V dropped 0 bases and J dropped 0 bases, with 7 bases sitting between them. Per the germline V gene, CDR1 is SGDLS and CDR2 is YYNGEE. The CDR3 loop spans 14 amino acids. The CDR3 region has the DNA TGTGCCAGCAGCGTAGGGACTAACTCCTACGAGCAGTACTTC. This encodes CASSVGTNSYEQYF.

Concerning this clonotype itself: The missing conserved phenylalanine or tryptophan at the end of this CDR3 makes a read error likely. The J gene is TRBJ2-3, the V gene TRBV29-1, with D unclear. Deletions cut 3 bases from V and 0 bases from J, with 10 bases between. The V gene's germline CDR1 is SQVTM and CDR2 ANQGSEA. The CDR3 has 14 residues. CDR3 region: CSVDGVESTDTQYL. CDR3 sequence (DNA): TGCAGCGTTGATGGGGTGGAGAGCACAGATACGCAGTATCTT.

To note about this clonotype: Given a much more abundant clone one base away, this may be a read error. This chain joins TRBV20-1 and TRBJ2-3; 7 bases line up with TRBD2. The CDR3 loop spans 15 amino acids. V shed 3 bases, J shed 8 bases, and the junction held 14 bases outside the gene matches. CDR1 and CDR2 (germline): DFQATT, SNEGSKA (reference sequence). CDR3 sequence (DNA): TGCAGTGCTAGGGGCCAAGCGGGACCCATATTTACGCAGTATTTT. It is translated as CSARGQAGPIFTQYF.

At least ten counts were recorded for this clonotype. The chain employs TRBV27 and TRBJ2-7; possible D gene TRBD1, 5 bases. Trimming left V 7 bases short and J 6 bases short, with 10 bases between. CDR1 and CDR2 (germline): MNHEY, SMNVEV (reference sequence). The CDR3 has 11 amino acids. The CDR3 protein is CASTLQGEQYF. The CDR3, as DNA: TGTGCCAGCACCCTCCAGGGCGAGCAGTACTTC.

This clonotype was seen at least ten times. V gene TRBV6-5 combines with J gene TRBJ1-1; no firm D call. The ends were cut back, 8 bases at V and 4 bases at J, with 14 bases in the middle. This CDR3 comprises 13 residues. The germline gives CDR1 MNHEY, CDR2 SVGAGI. As DNA, the CDR3 is TGTGCCAGCGGCCCGACGGATAGCACTGAAGCTTTCTTT. The encoded protein is CASGPTDSTEAFF.

This clonotype was observed at least ten times. V and J are TRBV12-3 or TRBV12-4 and TRBJ2-3, with D uncertain. V was shortened by 6 bases and J by 0 bases, with 10 bases between the two germline ends. The CDR3 covers 14 residues. The CDR3 DNA reads TGTGCCAGCAGCCCGGGTTGGAGCACAGATACGCAGTATTTT. This gives the protein CASSPGWSTDTQYF.

This chain joins TRBV10-2 and TRBJ2-1; D call uncertain. The germline V gene encodes CDR1 WSHSY and CDR2 SAAADI. V was trimmed by 2 bases and J by 9 bases, leaving 8 bases between them. The CDR3 consists of 12 residues. The CDR3 DNA sequence: TGCGCCAGCAGTGAGGGTTTCGGTGAGCAGTTCTTC. Residues: CASSEGFGEQFF.

This clonotype was observed many times. The J gene is TRBJ2-5, the V gene TRBV7-3; D remains ambiguous. V shed 3 bases and J shed 0 bases, with 5 bases lying between them. CDR3 length: 13 residues. The germline CDR1 and CDR2 sequences are SGHTA and FQGTGA. The CDR3 coding sequence is TGTGCCAGCAGCTTCTCGCACCAAGAGACCCAGTACTTC. As protein: CASSFSHQETQYF.